The sequence of this T cell receptor (beta chain) was determined in a study of beta chain features in type 1 diabetes. Every bit of the isolated RNA underwent reverse transcription, so sequencing read expressed TCRB transcripts. This table comes from immunoSEQ multiplex PCR, and its TCRdb copy is limited to in-frame clones, with some not included. The table has 200,000 to 300,000 clones, 11% seen once; the top ten hold over 0.015%. General study results and limits: Researchers report that Type 1 diabetes patients had moderately but significantly shorter TCRB CDR3s across all four CD4+ subsets.

With regard to this clone: What it binds is unknown.

V lost 4 bases and J 2 bases, leaving 18 bases between the germline ends. The V gene's germline CDR1 is MNHEY and CDR2 SVGAGI. The length of the CDR3 is 16 residues. Sequences were obtained from naive CD4+ T cells from blood. The chain couples TRBV6-5 to TRBJ2-7; TRBD1 might be the D (6 bases). This TCR was recovered from a man aged 30 to 45 with type 1 diabetes. Here the CDR3 DNA reads TGTGCCAGCAGTTTTTACAGGGCGGGTGTGACCTACGAGCAGTACTTC. Translating it yields CASSFYRAGVTYEQYF.